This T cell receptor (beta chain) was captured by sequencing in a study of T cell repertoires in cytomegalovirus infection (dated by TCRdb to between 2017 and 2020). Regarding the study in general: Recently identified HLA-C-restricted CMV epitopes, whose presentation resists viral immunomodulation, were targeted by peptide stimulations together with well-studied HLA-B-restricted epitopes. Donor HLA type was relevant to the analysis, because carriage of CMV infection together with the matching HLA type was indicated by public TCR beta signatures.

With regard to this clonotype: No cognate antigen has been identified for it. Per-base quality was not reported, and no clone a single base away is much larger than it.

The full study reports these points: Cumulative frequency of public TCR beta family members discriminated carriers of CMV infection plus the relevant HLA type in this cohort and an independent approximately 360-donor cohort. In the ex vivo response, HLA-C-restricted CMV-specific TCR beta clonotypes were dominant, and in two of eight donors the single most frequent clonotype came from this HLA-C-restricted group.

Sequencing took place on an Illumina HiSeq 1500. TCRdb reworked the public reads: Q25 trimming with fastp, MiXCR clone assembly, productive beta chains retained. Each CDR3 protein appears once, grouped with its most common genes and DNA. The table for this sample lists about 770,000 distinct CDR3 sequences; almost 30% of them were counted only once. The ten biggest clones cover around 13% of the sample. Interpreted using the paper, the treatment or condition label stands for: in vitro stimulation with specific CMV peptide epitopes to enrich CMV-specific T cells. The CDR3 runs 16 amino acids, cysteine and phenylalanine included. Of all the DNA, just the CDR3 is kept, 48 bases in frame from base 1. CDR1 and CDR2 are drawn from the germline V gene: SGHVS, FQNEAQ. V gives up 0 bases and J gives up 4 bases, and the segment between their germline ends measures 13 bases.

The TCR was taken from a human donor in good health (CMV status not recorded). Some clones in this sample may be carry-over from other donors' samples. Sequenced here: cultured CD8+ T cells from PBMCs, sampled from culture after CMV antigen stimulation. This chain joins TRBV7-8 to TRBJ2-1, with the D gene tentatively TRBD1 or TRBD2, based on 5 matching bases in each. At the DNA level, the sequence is TGTGCCAGCAGCTTAGCGCCGAGGGGAACATACAATGAGCAGTTCTTC. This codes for CASSLAPRGTYNEQFF.